Shown below are 14 T cell receptor beta chains from a single sample sequenced in a study of blood T cell repertoires in COVID-19. The protocol was immunoSEQ multiplex PCR, while the TCRdb copy is restricted to in-frame clones and leaves out a portion. The table has about 54,000 clones, roughly four fifths seen once. Source material: peripheral blood. The receptors were sampled from a woman in her fifties or sixties with acute or convalescent COVID-19.

The rearrangement joins TRBV3-1 (or the pseudogene TRBV3-2) to TRBJ1-2, with D unresolved. V dropped 5 bases and J dropped 4 bases, with 14 bases sitting between them. Germline CDR1 is LGHDT and CDR2 is YNNKEL (reference sequence). The CDR3 spans 14 residues. CDR3 nucleotide sequence: TGTGCCAGCAGCTCAGGAGGGTACACCTATGGCTACACCTTC. This encodes CASSSGGYTYGYTF.

This clone was counted only a few times. The DNA for the CDR3 is TGTGCCAGCAGCGCACAAAGCAATCAGCCCCAGCATTTT. Protein: CASSAQSNQPQHF. The chain recombines TRBV7-8 with TRBJ1-5; D is ambiguous. The CDR3 contains 13 residues. CDR1 and CDR2 from the germline V gene are SGHVS and FQNEAQ. The V gene lost 5 bases and the J gene lost 1 base, with 6 bases spanning the gap.

The chain employs TRBV5-6 and TRBJ2-7, with 9 positions matching TRBD2. The CDR3 is 16 amino acids. Germline CDR1 reads SGHDT; CDR2 reads YYEEEE. V was pared by 1 base and J by 4 bases, with 9 bases of the junction left unmatched. The chain's CDR3 is CASSLTLSGSWYEQYF. CDR3 DNA: TGTGCCAGCAGCTTGACCCTTAGCGGGAGTTGGTACGAGCAGTACTTC. Variable domain in full (rest from reference TRBV5-6 and TRBJ2-7): DAGVTQSPTHLIKTRGQQVTLRCSPKSGHDTVSWYQQALGQGPQFIFQYYEEEERQRGNFPDRFSGHQFPNYSSELNVNALLLGDSALYLCASSLTLSGSWYEQYFGPGTRLTVT.

This clone was observed a handful of times. This chain connects TRBV21-1 to TRBJ1-2; TRBD1 was called by the table and not checked on the DNA. TRBV21-1 is classified as a pseudogene. The CDR3 contains 13 residues. The CDR3 nucleotides read TGTGCCAGCAGCCAACAGGGCGACTATGGCTACACCTTC. This codes for CASSQQGDYGYTF.

This chain connects TRBV28 to TRBJ1-3; a weak D match, TRBD1 (6 bases). CDR3 length equals 15 residues. Germline V gene lookup returns CDR1 MDHEN and CDR2 SYDVKM. Trimming removed 1 base at V and 1 base at J, with 8 bases between. DNA of the CDR3: TGTGCCAGCAGTTTATTGGGGGCTTCTGGAAACACCATATATTTT. Its protein product is CASSLLGASGNTIYF.

The chain joins TRBV30 to TRBJ1-6; TRBD1 matches at 7 bases. Per germline, CDR1 GTSNPN and CDR2 SVGIG (reference sequence). Unmatched junction bases numbered 10, after V lost 6 bases and J lost 8 bases. This CDR3 region has 14 residues. CDR3 amino acids: CACDREEGDSPLHF. CDR3 DNA sequence: TGTGCCTGCGACAGGGAGGAAGGGGATTCACCCCTCCACTTT.

This clone was seen a few times. This chain connects TRBV6-5 to TRBJ1-4, with 7 positions matching TRBD1. The CDR3 runs 15 residues. The germline V gene encodes CDR1 MNHEY and CDR2 SVGAGI. The ends lost 7 bases at V and 4 bases at J; junction bases unmatched: 9. The chain's CDR3 is CASTAGQPNNEKLFF. As DNA, the CDR3 is TGTGCCAGCACCGCGGGACAGCCGAATAATGAAAAACTGTTTTTT.

The CDR3 DNA follows: TGTGCCAGCTCCGGGGGGGACCTAAGGAACATTCAGTACTTC. It is translated as CASSGGDLRNIQYF. The V gene is TRBV3-1 (or the pseudogene TRBV3-2), the J gene TRBJ2-4, with 8 nucleotides matching TRBD2. V gave up 8 bases and J gave up 7 bases; unmatched junction bases: 10. CDR1 LGHDT and CDR2 YNNKEL come from the germline V gene (reference sequence). CDR3 length: 14 amino acids.

There are a few counts of this clone. This chain joins TRBV5-8 and TRBJ1-2; perhaps TRBD1 as D (6 bases). Germline V gene sequence: CDR1 SGHTS, CDR2 YDEGEE. V shed 5 bases and J shed 7 bases, with 15 bases lying between them. The CDR3 spans 13 residues. For the CDR3, the DNA is TGTGCCAGCAGTACCGGGACAAGAGGTGGCTACACCTTC. Its translation: CASSTGTRGGYTF.

The chain has TRBV2 and TRBJ1-1; perhaps TRBD1 as D (6 bases). This CDR3 is 15 amino acids long. Trimming shortened V by 7 bases and J by 1 base, and 16 bases separated the two germline ends. CDR1 is SNHLY, CDR2 FYNNEI, per germline. The CDR3 DNA is TGTGCCAGCATTTTACAGGGCCTAGGGAACACTGAAGCTTTCTTT. Translation gives CASILQGLGNTEAFF.

The chain has TRBV28 and TRBJ2-3; tentative D call: TRBD2 (7 bases). CDR3 length: 15 amino acids. The V and J ends lost 5 bases and 2 bases respectively, with 14 bases between them. Germline V gene data show CDR1 as MDHEN and CDR2 as SYDVKM. The CDR3 loop reads CASSPRGAYTDTQYF. The CDR3 DNA is TGTGCCAGCAGTCCTCGGGGGGCCTACACAGATACGCAGTATTTT.

This chain uses TRBV7-9 with TRBJ1-2; no clear D. CDR1 and CDR2 (germline): SEHNR, FQNEAQ (reference sequence). The V and J ends lost 4 bases and 3 bases respectively, with 6 bases between them. The CDR3 extends over 12 amino acids. For the CDR3, the DNA is TGTGCCAGCAGCTCTTCAGACTATGGCTACACCTTC. Protein product: CASSSSDYGYTF.

This clone is a singleton in its sample. V is TRBV10-3 and J is TRBJ2-7, with 8 positions matching TRBD2. CDR3 size: 14 residues. The germline V gene has CDR1 ENHRY and CDR2 SYGVKD. V trimming: 3 bases; J trimming: 2 bases; junction bases outside the gene matches: 3. In DNA form, the CDR3 reads TGTGCCATCAGTGACGGGACTAGAACCTACGAGCAGTACTTC. It encodes CAISDGTRTYEQYF.

The chain employs TRBV5-8 and TRBJ1-5, with 9 bases matching TRBD1. Germline V gene data show CDR1 as SGHTS and CDR2 as YDEGEE. The length of the CDR3 is 15 residues. After removal of 4 bases from V and 3 bases from J, the junction contained 5 bases not matched to a gene. CDR3 in DNA: TGTGCCAGCAGCCGGGGACAGGGCTCCAATCAGCCCCAGCATTTT. It codes for CASSRGQGSNQPQHF. The variable domain in full, completed from reference TRBV5-8 and TRBJ1-5, reads EAGVTQSPTHLIKTRGQQATLRCSPISGHTSVYWYQQALGLGLQFLLWYDEGEERNRGNFPPRFSGRQFPNYSSELNVNALELEDSALYLCASSRGQGSNQPQHFGDGTRLSIL.